This passage covers 9 T cell receptor beta chains from one sample sequenced in a study of blood T cell repertoires in COVID-19. Profiling relied on immunoSEQ multiplex PCR, and the TCRdb table lists in-frame clones only, not all of them. Of 70,000 to 85,000 clones listed, approximately 90% are singletons. Sequenced input: peripheral blood. These receptors were taken from a woman aged 55-70 years with active COVID-19.

The chain is built from TRBV4-1 and TRBJ2-7; maybe TRBD2 (5 bases). Germline CDR1 is MGHRA and CDR2 is YSYEKL. Trimming removed 3 bases from V and 3 bases from J, with 18 bases in between. CDR3 length: 16 amino acids. CDR3 DNA sequence: TGCGCCAGCAGCCATCCCGAGGCGGGTGAAGGCTACGAGCAGTACTTC. It specifies CASSHPEAGEGYEQYF.

Comments on this clone: Other DNA sequences in this sample translate to the same CDR3. The rearrangement uses TRBV5-5 and TRBJ2-5, with 8 bases lining up with TRBD2. Trimming took 0 bases from V and 3 from J; bases not matched to a gene: 10. From germline, CDR1 is SGHKS and CDR2 YYEKEE (reference sequence). This CDR3 is built from 17 residues. The CDR3 loop is CASSLAGLGRGEETQYF. CDR3 in DNA: TGTGCCAGCAGCTTGGCCGGGCTGGGGCGGGGGGAAGAGACCCAGTACTTC.

The chain has TRBV7-6 and TRBJ1-2; tentative D call: TRBD1 (6 bases). Germline CDR1 and CDR2: SGHVS and FNYEAQ. With 1 base removed from V and 4 bases from J, the gap between germline ends came to 22 bases. The CDR3 is made up of 18 amino acids. The CDR3 bases are TGTGCCAGCAGCTTAGTAAGGGCGGGGGGCACCCTGACCTATGGCTACACCTTC. It specifies CASSLVRAGGTLTYGYTF.

The chain uses TRBV7-9 and TRBJ2-1; tentative D call: TRBD2 (8 bases). Germline CDR1 SEHNR, CDR2 FQNEAQ (reference sequence). Trimming stripped 5 bases from V and 8 bases from J, with 22 bases between. This CDR3 has 16 amino acids. The CDR3 spells CASSLRGASGSDEQFF. The CDR3 DNA follows: TGTGCCAGCAGCCTCAGGGGGGCTAGCGGGTCTGATGAGCAGTTCTTC.

This chain connects TRBV19 to TRBJ2-5, with 8 bases that match TRBD1. The CDR3 has 15 residues. The germline V gene encodes CDR1 LNHDA and CDR2 SQIVND (reference sequence). V lost 4 bases to trimming and J lost 2 bases; unmatched junction nucleotides: 6. The CDR3 spells CASSKGTGLQETQYF. The DNA of the CDR3 is TGTGCCAGTAGTAAGGGGACAGGCTTGCAAGAGACCCAGTACTTC.

The V gene is TRBV18, the J gene TRBJ2-3; 8 positions match TRBD2. The CDR3 loop spans 15 amino acids. Germline trimming cut 0 bases from V and 6 bases from J; bases unmatched to any gene: 5. CDR1 and CDR2 (germline): KGHSH, LQKENI. The CDR3 DNA is TGTGCCAGCTCACCACCTAGCGGGAAGGGGGATACGCAGTATTTT. It is translated as CASSPPSGKGDTQYF.

This chain joins TRBV6-5 and TRBJ1-5; the D gene is possibly TRBD1 (5 bases). The CDR3 has 15 residues. V lost 6 bases and J lost 0, with 12 bases in between. In germline, CDR1 is MNHEY, CDR2 SVGAGI. CDR3 sequence: CASSRTGYSNQPQHF. The CDR3 bases are TGTGCCAGCAGCCGTACAGGATATAGCAATCAGCCCCAGCATTTT.

V gene TRBV4-2 combines with J gene TRBJ1-6, with D possibly being TRBD1 (6 bases). V was shortened by 5 bases and J by 7 bases, with 12 bases between the two germline ends. CDR1 and CDR2 (germline): LGHNA, YNFKEQ. The CDR3 totals 14 residues. In DNA form, the CDR3 reads TGTGCCAGCAGCTCGGCGGGGGCGAATTCACCCCTCCACTTT. It specifies CASSSAGANSPLHF.

This chain connects TRBV15 to TRBJ1-2; 7 bases match TRBD1. The V and J ends lost 3 bases and 7 bases, in that order; junction bases with no gene match: 8. In germline, CDR1 is LNHNV, CDR2 YYDKDF (reference sequence). The CDR3 covers 14 residues. CDR3: CATSRAGGEGGYTF. In nucleotides, the CDR3 is TGTGCCACCAGCAGGGCAGGGGGTGAGGGTGGCTACACCTTC.